Listed below are T cell receptor beta chains from one sample, sequenced in a study of T cells in Graves' hyperthyroidism and ophthalmopathy. A single record per CDR3 protein comes from TCRdb applying MiXCR to the multiplex PCR reads. The sample has approximately 700,000 distinct CDR3 sequences, less than 45% seen once. The sequencing input was peripheral blood or thyroid tissue (not recorded which). The receptors derive from an adult man with Graves' disease, either hyperthyroidism or ophthalmopathy (not recorded which). Each CDR3 is given with its conserved first and last residue. Each record gives: J gene, CDR3 length, V gene, D gene, clone size, CDR3 DNA, CDR3 protein. The D gene is left open where the match is weak. Clone size is shown for a subset of rows, as once, few, many or a class of expanded clone.

j_call: TRBJ2-7; cdr3_length: 14; v_call: TRBV7-9; d_call: .; clone_size: many; cdr3_nt: TGTGCCAGCAGCAGCGGCGACTCGTCTTACGAGCAGTACTTC; cdr3_aa: CASSSGDSSYEQYF
j_call: TRBJ1-4; cdr3_length: 15; v_call: TRBV28; d_call: TRBD1; clone_size: .; cdr3_nt: TGTGCCAGCAGTTTGGGGACAGTGTCCTATGAAAAACTGTTTTTT; cdr3_aa: CASSLGTVSYEKLFF
j_call: TRBJ1-1; cdr3_length: 12; v_call: TRBV29-1; d_call: .; clone_size: many; cdr3_nt: TGCAGTACTGGGACTGGGAACACTGAAGCTTTCTTT; cdr3_aa: CSTGTGNTEAFF
j_call: TRBJ2-7; cdr3_length: 12; v_call: TRBV20-1; d_call: TRBD2; clone_size: many; cdr3_nt: TGCAGTGCTAAGCGGGAGCTCGACGAGCAGTACTTC; cdr3_aa: CSAKRELDEQYF
j_call: TRBJ1-5; cdr3_length: 16; v_call: TRBV5-1; d_call: TRBD1; clone_size: .; cdr3_nt: TGTGCCAGCAGCTTGGACAGGGGGCCAGGCAATCAGCCCCAGCATTTT; cdr3_aa: CASSLDRGPGNQPQHF
j_call: TRBJ1-2; cdr3_length: 15; v_call: TRBV5-1; d_call: .; clone_size: few; cdr3_nt: TGCGCCAGCAGCTTGTCGACAGCTGGGATTGCTGGCTACACCTTC; cdr3_aa: CASSLSTAGIAGYTF
j_call: TRBJ1-1; cdr3_length: 13; v_call: TRBV2; d_call: .; clone_size: once; cdr3_nt: TGTGCCAGCAGTGTCCTGGTTGGGGCCGGAGCTTTCTTT; cdr3_aa: CASSVLVGAGAFF
j_call: TRBJ1-5; cdr3_length: 15; v_call: TRBV2; d_call: TRBD1; clone_size: many; cdr3_nt: TGTGCCAGCAGCCAAACGGGACAGCTCAATCAGCCCCAGCATTTT; cdr3_aa: CASSQTGQLNQPQHF
j_call: TRBJ2-7; cdr3_length: 14; v_call: TRBV7-6; d_call: .; clone_size: .; cdr3_nt: TGTGCCAGCAGCCAGCTAGGTCTCGGCTACGAGCAGTACTTC; cdr3_aa: CASSQLGLGYEQYF
j_call: TRBJ1-2; cdr3_length: 13; v_call: TRBV29-1; d_call: .; clone_size: many; cdr3_nt: TGCAGCGTTGTCGATAGGTTGGAGGATGGCTACACCTTC; cdr3_aa: CSVVDRLEDGYTF
j_call: TRBJ1-2; cdr3_length: 14; v_call: TRBV29-1; d_call: TRBD1; clone_size: .; cdr3_nt: TGCAGCGTACGCAGGGGACAGACCTTCTATGGCTACACCTTC; cdr3_aa: CSVRRGQTFYGYTF
j_call: TRBJ1-6; cdr3_length: 13; v_call: TRBV10-3; d_call: .; clone_size: many; cdr3_nt: TGTGCCATCAGTGACGTCAGGGAATCACCCCTCCACTTT; cdr3_aa: CAISDVRESPLHF
j_call: TRBJ1-5; cdr3_length: 14; v_call: TRBV24-1; d_call: .; clone_size: many; cdr3_nt: TGTGCCACCAGCGGGGACGCTTTCAATCAGCCCCAGCATTTT; cdr3_aa: CATSGDAFNQPQHF
j_call: TRBJ1-4; cdr3_length: 15; v_call: TRBV15; d_call: .; clone_size: .; cdr3_nt: TGTGCCACCAGCAGATACCAGGCAACTAATGAAAAACTGTTTTTT; cdr3_aa: CATSRYQATNEKLFF
j_call: TRBJ1-1; cdr3_length: 15; v_call: TRBV7-9; d_call: .; clone_size: .; cdr3_nt: TGTGCCAGCAGCCGGGGACGACTTATGGACACTGAAGCTTTCTTT; cdr3_aa: CASSRGRLMDTEAFF
j_call: TRBJ1-5; cdr3_length: 13; v_call: TRBV7-2; d_call: .; clone_size: .; cdr3_nt: TGTGCCAGCAGCACTATGACAGGTCAGCCCCAGCATTTT; cdr3_aa: CASSTMTGQPQHF
j_call: TRBJ2-5; cdr3_length: 13; v_call: TRBV20-1; d_call: TRBD2; clone_size: .; cdr3_nt: TGCAGTGCAGCTTATAGCGGGGAGGAGACCCAGTACTTC; cdr3_aa: CSAAYSGEETQYF
j_call: TRBJ1-6; cdr3_length: 15; v_call: TRBV14; d_call: TRBD1; clone_size: many; cdr3_nt: TGTGCCAGCAGCCAAGCAGACAGGGTTAATTCACCCCTCCACTTT; cdr3_aa: CASSQADRVNSPLHF
j_call: TRBJ1-2; cdr3_length: 14; v_call: TRBV5-1; d_call: .; clone_size: many; cdr3_nt: TGCGCCAGCAGCTTGTTGGGCCGTGACTATGGCTACACCTTC; cdr3_aa: CASSLLGRDYGYTF
j_call: TRBJ2-7; cdr3_length: 13; v_call: TRBV10-3; d_call: .; clone_size: once; cdr3_nt: TGTGCCATCAGCCCCGGACAGACCTACGAGCAGTACTTC; cdr3_aa: CAISPGQTYEQYF
j_call: TRBJ2-5; cdr3_length: 15; v_call: TRBV11-2; d_call: .; clone_size: many; cdr3_nt: TGTGCCAGCAGCCACCTAATGGGATCGGCAGAGACCCAGTACTTC; cdr3_aa: CASSHLMGSAETQYF
j_call: TRBJ2-5; cdr3_length: 14; v_call: TRBV7-2; d_call: .; clone_size: .; cdr3_nt: TGTGCCAGCAGCTTGGCCGGGAGCTACGAGACCCAGTACTTC; cdr3_aa: CASSLAGSYETQYF
j_call: TRBJ2-7; cdr3_length: 16; v_call: TRBV11-2; d_call: TRBD1; clone_size: once; cdr3_nt: TGTACCAGCAGCTTAGGCCCCCGACAGGGCTCCTACGAGCAGTACTTC; cdr3_aa: CTSSLGPRQGSYEQYF
j_call: TRBJ1-4; cdr3_length: 15; v_call: TRBV5-1; d_call: TRBD1; clone_size: .; cdr3_nt: TGCGCCAGCAGCCCGACGGGGACAGGGAACGAAAAACTGTCTTTT; cdr3_aa: CASSPTGTGNEKLSF
j_call: TRBJ1-2; cdr3_length: 14; v_call: TRBV5-1; d_call: TRBD1; clone_size: once; cdr3_nt: TGCGCCAGCAGCTTGGTGGGACAGGGCTATGGCTACACCTTC; cdr3_aa: CASSLVGQGYGYTF
j_call: TRBJ1-1; cdr3_length: 14; v_call: TRBV7-2; d_call: TRBD1; clone_size: .; cdr3_nt: TGTGCCAGTAGTATGGGGACAGGGTTCACTGAAGCTTTCTTT; cdr3_aa: CASSMGTGFTEAFF
j_call: TRBJ1-6; cdr3_length: 15; v_call: TRBV7-2; d_call: .; clone_size: many; cdr3_nt: TGTGCCAGCAGCTTCGGGGCGTTGAGATTGTCACCCCTCCACTTT; cdr3_aa: CASSFGALRLSPLHF
j_call: TRBJ1-3; cdr3_length: 16; v_call: TRBV5-1; d_call: TRBD1; clone_size: many; cdr3_nt: TGCGCCAGCAGCCTTGTCGCACAGGGGACTGGAAACACCATATATTTT; cdr3_aa: CASSLVAQGTGNTIYF
j_call: TRBJ1-2; cdr3_length: 13; v_call: TRBV6-5; d_call: .; clone_size: few; cdr3_nt: TGTGCCAGCAGTTACGGGACTACAGGGTTCCACACCTTC; cdr3_aa: CASSYGTTGFHTF
j_call: TRBJ2-5; cdr3_length: 17; v_call: TRBV2; d_call: TRBD2; clone_size: few; cdr3_nt: TGTGCCACGGAGTTGGGACTAGCGGGGGCGATCCAAGAGACCCAGTACTTC; cdr3_aa: CATELGLAGAIQETQYF
j_call: TRBJ1-4; cdr3_length: 14; v_call: TRBV20-1; d_call: TRBD1; clone_size: .; cdr3_nt: TGCAGTGCTACCTACCCGGACAGGGCTGGGGACTGTTTTTTT; cdr3_aa: CSATYPDRAGDCFF
j_call: TRBJ1-2; cdr3_length: 15; v_call: TRBV6-1; d_call: TRBD1; clone_size: .; cdr3_nt: TGTGCCAGCTCCCAGGGGGCTATCCAGAACTATGGCTACACCTTC; cdr3_aa: CASSQGAIQNYGYTF
j_call: TRBJ1-1; cdr3_length: 14; v_call: TRBV25-1; d_call: TRBD1; clone_size: once; cdr3_nt: TGTGCCAGCAGAGAACAGGGGTACGGCACTGAAGCTTTCTTT; cdr3_aa: CASREQGYGTEAFF